The 15 T cell receptor beta chains reported below all come from one sample, sequenced in a study of cytomegalovirus exposure and HLA in healthy donors. PCR primers comprised 60 Vbeta and 13 Jbeta primers. Repertoires were generated with immunoSEQ multiplex PCR, while TCRdb's copy carries only in-frame clones and drops some. The sample has roughly 180,000 clones; more than 60% are singletons. Sequenced sample: PBMCs. These TCRs come from a man between 18 and 35 years old in good health and CMV-seronegative.

The chain has TRBV21-1 and TRBJ1-2; the tabulated D call, TRBD1, remains unverified against the DNA. TRBV21-1 is shown as a pseudogene. The CDR3 covers 16 residues. In DNA form, the CDR3 reads TGTGCCAGCAGCACCCCCCCCGGGACAGTGACTTATGGCTACACCTTC. It encodes CASSTPPGTVTYGYTF.

The chain uses TRBV6-1 and TRBJ1-5; TRBD1 agrees at 9 bases. With 5 bases clipped from V and 7 bases from J, the junction kept 6 bases outside the gene matches. CDR3 size: 14 residues. Germline V gene data show CDR1 as MNHNS and CDR2 as SASEGT. CDR3 nucleotides: TGTGCCAGCAGTCTCCGGACAGGGGAACAGCCCCAGCATTTT. This encodes CASSLRTGEQPQHF.

The sample holds many counts of this clone. J is TRBJ2-3 and V is TRBV2; D is perhaps TRBD2 (7 bases). Germline V gene data show CDR1 as SNHLY and CDR2 as FYNNEI. Trimming left V 4 bases short and J 1 base short, with 15 bases between. The CDR3 is 16 residues long. The CDR3 DNA is TGTGCCAGCAGTGGTCAGGGGCTAGCGGGCACAGATACGCAGTATTTT. This encodes CASSGQGLAGTDTQYF.

This rearrangement joins TRBV2 to TRBJ1-1; D possibly corresponds to TRBD1 (6 bases). CDR3 length equals 15 residues. Trimming shortened V by 6 bases and J by 0 bases, and 14 bases separated the two germline ends. Germline-derived CDR1 and CDR2 are SNHLY and FYNNEI. This CDR3 reads CASRDVRGLNTEAFF. The DNA of the CDR3 is TGTGCCAGCAGGGATGTTAGGGGGTTGAACACTGAAGCTTTCTTT.

Only a few counts were recorded for this clone. The chain combines TRBV5-6 with TRBJ2-7, with TRBD2 as a possible D gene (6 bases). This CDR3 has 14 amino acids. V dropped 3 bases and J dropped 3 bases, with 13 bases sitting between them. Germline V lookup: CDR1 SGHDT, CDR2 YYEEEE. The DNA for the CDR3 is TGTGCCAGCAGCTGGGGGGAGGAGGACTACGAGCAGTACTTC. It yields the protein CASSWGEEDYEQYF.

This chain connects TRBV13 to TRBJ2-5, with 7 bases fitting TRBD2. The length of the CDR3 is 18 residues. In germline, CDR1 is PRHDT, CDR2 FYEKMQ (reference sequence). V was clipped by 5 bases and J by 3 bases; unmatched bases: 18. Written as DNA, the CDR3 is TGTGCCAGCAGCACCCGAGGGTGGGCGGGAGATGGGAAAGAGACCCAGTACTTC. It encodes CASSTRGWAGDGKETQYF.

This clone was recorded once. The J gene is TRBJ1-1, the V gene TRBV7-9; weak D call: TRBD1 (5 bases). The germline gives CDR1 SEHNR, CDR2 FQNEAQ (reference sequence). This CDR3 is built from 13 residues. V was clipped by 5 bases and J by 5 bases, with 12 bases between them. The CDR3 coding sequence is TGTGCCAGCAGCCAATCGACAGAGACTGAAGCTTTCTTT. Translation gives CASSQSTETEAFF.

The genes are TRBV21-1 and TRBJ2-3; TRBD1, the table's D call, lacks a check against the DNA. TRBV21-1 is labeled a pseudogene. The CDR3 runs to 16 residues. CDR3 loop: CASSKAPGTNTDTQYF. For the CDR3, the DNA is TGTGCCAGCAGCAAAGCCCCGGGGACAAACACAGATACGCAGTATTTT.

This rearrangement joins TRBV13 to TRBJ2-7; D call uncertain. Trimming shortened V by 3 bases and J by 5 bases, and 8 bases separated the two germline ends. CDR3 length: 12 amino acids. Looked up from germline, CDR1 is PRHDT and CDR2 is FYEKMQ (reference sequence). DNA for the CDR3: TGTGCCAGCAGCTTCGGCGAGGACGAGCAGTACTTC. Protein product: CASSFGEDEQYF.

This chain links TRBV18 with TRBJ2-2; 8 positions match TRBD1. V shed 5 bases and J 7 bases; nucleotides not matched to a gene: 6. The CDR3 totals 14 residues. The germline V gene has CDR1 KGHSH and CDR2 LQKENI. Here the CDR3 reads CASSAPGGGGELFF. Here the CDR3 DNA reads TGTGCCAGCTCAGCCCCAGGGGGCGGCGGGGAGCTGTTTTTT.

The CDR3 DNA sequence: TGCGCCAGCAGCCAAGGGTCAGGCACTGAAGCTTTCTTT. Translated: CASSQGSGTEAFF. The chain joins TRBV4-1 to TRBJ1-1; D is unclear. Looked up from germline, CDR1 is MGHRA and CDR2 is YSYEKL. The V gene lost 1 base and the J gene lost 4 bases, with 7 bases spanning the gap. The length of the CDR3 is 13 residues.

The V and J genes are TRBV16 and TRBJ1-1; the match to TRBD1 covers 8 bases. The germline gives CDR1 KGHSY, CDR2 FQNENV. The CDR3 is 15 amino acids. The V and J ends lost 4 bases and 1 base, in that order; junction bases with no gene match: 5. The CDR3: CASSPGGLKNTEAFF. The CDR3 nucleotides are TGTGCCAGCAGCCCAGGGGGCTTGAAGAACACTGAAGCTTTCTTT.

The chain carries TRBV6-6 and TRBJ2-3, with 9 bases matching TRBD2. The CDR3 sequence is 16 residues long. The J segment lost 6 bases and the V segment lost 4 bases, leaving 11 bases of the junction unmatched. CDR1 is MNHNY, CDR2 SVGAGI, per germline (reference sequence). The CDR3 DNA is TGTGCCAGCAGTTCCCCAGCGGGGGGAGGCTATGATACGCAGTATTTT. Translation gives CASSSPAGGGYDTQYF.

The genes are TRBV7-4 and TRBJ1-4; the match to TRBD1 covers 8 bases. The ends lost 3 bases at V and 0 bases at J; junction bases unmatched: 15. This CDR3 has 20 residues. Germline V gene data show CDR1 as SGHVT and CDR2 as SQSDAQ. CDR3 sequence: CASSFPRQGPHPATNEKLFF. The CDR3 DNA reads TGTGCCAGCAGCTTCCCCCGACAGGGGCCACATCCCGCAACTAATGAAAAACTGTTTTTT.

The gene calls are TRBV6-5 and TRBJ1-2; TRBD1 matches 9 bases. Trimming at V came to 5 bases and at J to 3 bases, leaving 1 base not matched to a gene. The CDR3 has 13 amino acids. Looked up from germline, CDR1 is MNHEY and CDR2 is SVGAGI. CDR3 in amino acids: CASSRTGDYGYTF. In DNA, the CDR3 is TGTGCCAGCAGTCGGACAGGGGACTATGGCTACACCTTC.